These T cell receptor beta chains were read from a single sample in a study of cytomegalovirus exposure and HLA in healthy donors. Here immunoSEQ multiplex PCR was the method, and the copy in TCRdb shows in-frame clones only, minus some. Listed are approximately 140,000 clones; roughly 2% falls within the top ten. What was sequenced was PBMCs. Receptors were obtained from a woman in her late teens or twenties in good health and CMV-seronegative. CDR3s include the opening cysteine and the closing phenylalanine or tryptophan. The D gene is left open where the match is weak.

J gene,D gene,V gene,CDR3 DNA,CDR3 protein
TRBJ2-1,TRBD2,TRBV7-3,TGTGCCAGCAGCGCAACTAGCGGGCCTTACAATGAGCAGTTCTTC,CASSATSGPYNEQFF
TRBJ2-1,NA,TRBV4-1,TGCGCCAGCAGCCAAGATATGGAGGGCGGACGTTTCAATGAGCAGTTCTTC,CASSQDMEGGRFNEQFF
TRBJ2-1,TRBD2,TRBV11-2,TGTGCCAGCAGCTTAGTACGGCTAGCGGGATGGGATGAGCAGTTCTTC,CASSLVRLAGWDEQFF
TRBJ2-1,TRBD2,TRBV27,TGTGCCAGCAGTTTTTCCCTGATAGCGGGTACAAGGGAGCAGTTCTTC,CASSFSLIAGTREQFF
TRBJ2-2,NA,TRBV7-6,TGTGCCAGCAGCTTTCGCGGCGGGATGAACACCGGGGAGCTGTTTTTT,CASSFRGGMNTGELFF
TRBJ2-1,NA,TRBV29-1,TGCAGCGTTGAACGCGGGCTGGAGCAGTTCTTC,CSVERGLEQFF
TRBJ1-2,NA,TRBV5-8,TGTGCCAGCAGCTTGAGGGCAGGGAACTATGGCTACACCTTC,CASSLRAGNYGYTF
TRBJ1-1,NA,TRBV7-2,TGTGCCAGCAGCGGGGGGGGGAGGAGATCGAACACTGAAGCTTTCTTT,CASSGGGRRSNTEAFF
TRBJ2-7,NA,TRBV20-1,TGCAGTGCTAGAGTGGGACTTGGGCAGTACTTC,CSARVGLGQYF
TRBJ2-5,TRBD2,TRBV27,TGTGCCAGCAGTAAGGCGGGAGGATCAGAGACCCAGTACTTC,CASSKAGGSETQYF
TRBJ1-2,NA,TRBV29-1,TGCAGCGTTGATGCGGGGGGAGAGGCCTTC,CSVDAGGEAF
TRBJ1-5,NA,TRBV27,TGTGCCAGCAGTTCCATTACTCATCAGCCCCAGCATTTT,CASSSITHQPQHF
TRBJ1-1,TRBD1,TRBV6-1,TGTGCCAGCAGTCGGGACAGAGAGTTTGAAGCTTTCTTT,CASSRDREFEAFF
TRBJ1-3,NA,TRBV28,TGTGCCAGCAGGTGGAGACTCTCTGGAAACACCATATATTTT,CASRWRLSGNTIYF
TRBJ2-5,TRBD1,TRBV5-1,TGCGCCAGCAGCGAGCTGGGACAGCAAGAGACCCAGTACTTC,CASSELGQQETQYF
TRBJ2-1,NA,TRBV29-1,TGCAGCGGGGGGGTCTCCTACAATGAGCAGTTCTTC,CSGGVSYNEQFF
TRBJ2-7,TRBD1,TRBV5-1,TGCGCCAGCAGCTGGGGATTTGGGACAGGCACCTACGAGCAGTACTTC,CASSWGFGTGTYEQYF
TRBJ1-5,NA,TRBV5-5,TGTGCCAGCAGCTTACATGTTTATAGCAATCAGCCCCAGCATTTT,CASSLHVYSNQPQHF
TRBJ1-1,TRBD1,TRBV7-9,TGTGCCAGCAGACTAGACAGGGGGTACACTGAAGCTTTCTTT,CASRLDRGYTEAFF
TRBJ2-3,TRBD1,TRBV7-9,TGTGCCAGCAGCCGGACAGGACGTATTGATACGCAGTATTTT,CASSRTGRIDTQYF
TRBJ2-3,NA,TRBV19,TGTGCCAGTAGCACTGATCCTTACACAGATACGCAGTATTTT,CASSTDPYTDTQYF
TRBJ2-5,NA,TRBV11-2,TGTGCCAGCAGCGCGGGACCTCAAGAGACCCAGTACTTC,CASSAGPQETQYF
TRBJ2-5,NA,TRBV5-1,TGCGCCAGCAGCTTGCCAGGGGTACTGTCTGAGCAGTACTTC,CASSLPGVLSEQYF
TRBJ2-3,NA,TRBV6-1,TGTGCCAGCAGTGAAGCGCTTGAGACAGATACGCAGTATTTT,CASSEALETDTQYF
TRBJ2-7,NA,TRBV18,TGTGCCAGCTCACCCAGGACAGCCGACTACGAGCAGTACTTC,CASSPRTADYEQYF
TRBJ2-3,TRBD1,TRBV7-3,TGTGCCAGCAGGGGACAGGCCACAGATACGCAGTATTTT,CASRGQATDTQYF
TRBJ2-3,NA,TRBV6-5,TGTGCCAGCAGTTACGAGGGCGGCGGCTTCACAGATACGCAGTATTTT,CASSYEGGGFTDTQYF
TRBJ2-3,NA,TRBV2,TGTGCCAGCAGTGGACTTGTCACAGATACGCAGTATTTT,CASSGLVTDTQYF